A selection of T cell receptor beta chains follows, all from one sample in a study of blood T cells in healthy people across ages. MiXCR, applied by TCRdb to the 5' RACE reads, yields one record per CDR3 protein. The data hold 1.5 million to 2 million distinct CDR3 sequences, with around 50% observed a single time. What was sequenced was blood. Receptor source: a middle-aged woman in good health. Each CDR3 is given with its conserved first and last residue. D genes are given only for firm matches. A row's size may be missing; if present it is once, few, many or a size class.

CDR3aa: CASGPDRGWNSPLHF; CDR3nt: TGTGCCAGCGGGCCGGACAGGGGTTGGAATTCACCCCTCCACTTT; v_gene: TRBV6-5; abundance: NA; d_gene: TRBD1; len: 15; j_gene: TRBJ1-6
CDR3aa: CASSADPTYNSPLHF; CDR3nt: TGTGCCAGCAGCGCGGATCCGACCTATAATTCACCCCTCCACTTT; v_gene: TRBV5-5; abundance: NA; d_gene: NA; len: 15; j_gene: TRBJ1-6
CDR3aa: CASSHQDSYNTGELFF; CDR3nt: TGTGCCAGCAGTCATCAGGACAGCTATAACACCGGGGAGCTGTTTTTT; v_gene: TRBV3-1; abundance: NA; d_gene: NA; len: 16; j_gene: TRBJ2-2
CDR3aa: CSARDHRGGSTDTQYF; CDR3nt: TGCAGTGCTAGAGATCACAGGGGCGGAAGCACAGATACGCAGTATTTT; v_gene: TRBV20-1; abundance: NA; d_gene: TRBD1; len: 16; j_gene: TRBJ2-3
CDR3aa: CALRETSYNEQFF; CDR3nt: TGTGCCCTACGGGAAACTAGCTACAATGAGCAGTTCTTC; v_gene: TRBV7-9; abundance: NA; d_gene: NA; len: 13; j_gene: TRBJ2-1
CDR3aa: CASSWGYAQYF; CDR3nt: TGTGCCAGCAGTTGGGGGTATGCGCAGTATTTT; v_gene: TRBV27; abundance: few; d_gene: NA; len: 11; j_gene: TRBJ2-3
CDR3aa: CSVDLAGDPETQYF; CDR3nt: TGCAGCGTTGATTTGGCAGGGGATCCGGAGACCCAGTACTTC; v_gene: TRBV29-1; abundance: few; d_gene: NA; len: 14; j_gene: TRBJ2-5
CDR3aa: CASSRIWTQNTEAFF; CDR3nt: TGCGCCAGCAGCCGGATTTGGACACAGAACACTGAAGCTTTCTTT; v_gene: TRBV4-1; abundance: NA; d_gene: NA; len: 15; j_gene: TRBJ1-1
CDR3aa: CASSRGGGGDYEQYF; CDR3nt: TGTGCCAGCAGCCGAGGGGGCGGGGGTGATTACGAGCAGTACTTC; v_gene: TRBV7-2; abundance: few; d_gene: NA; len: 15; j_gene: TRBJ2-7
CDR3aa: CSAAGGLVVYEQYF; CDR3nt: TGCAGTGCTGCGGGGGGTTTGGTTGTGTACGAGCAGTACTTC; v_gene: TRBV20-1; abundance: few; d_gene: TRBD2; len: 14; j_gene: TRBJ2-7
CDR3aa: CASSLSGGVEGYTF; CDR3nt: TGTGCCAGCAGCCTTTCGGGGGGAGTGGAAGGCTACACCTTC; v_gene: TRBV3-1; abundance: NA; d_gene: NA; len: 14; j_gene: TRBJ1-2
CDR3aa: CSPLGLHSYNEQFF; CDR3nt: TGCAGTCCCCTGGGTCTCCACTCCTACAATGAGCAGTTCTTC; v_gene: TRBV20-1; abundance: NA; d_gene: NA; len: 14; j_gene: TRBJ2-1
CDR3aa: CASSLGTGGHSPLHF; CDR3nt: TGTGCCAGCAGTTTAGGGACAGGGGGCCATTCACCCCTCCACTTT; v_gene: TRBV12-3/TRBV12-4; abundance: NA; d_gene: TRBD1; len: 15; j_gene: TRBJ1-6
CDR3aa: CASSQETALNEKLFF; CDR3nt: TGCGCCAGCAGCCAAGAGACAGCTCTTAACGAAAAACTGTTTTTT; v_gene: TRBV4-3; abundance: NA; d_gene: NA; len: 15; j_gene: TRBJ1-4
CDR3aa: CSASRAGSEQYF; CDR3nt: TGCAGTGCTTCGAGAGCGGGAAGCGAGCAGTACTTC; v_gene: TRBV20-1; abundance: few; d_gene: TRBD2; len: 12; j_gene: TRBJ2-7
CDR3aa: CASSYRGRSNHGYTF; CDR3nt: TGTGCCAGCAGTTACCGAGGGAGATCTAACCATGGCTACACCTTC; v_gene: TRBV6-2/TRBV6-3; abundance: NA; d_gene: NA; len: 15; j_gene: TRBJ1-2
CDR3aa: CASSFMGRSNEQYF; CDR3nt: TGTGCCAGCAGCTTTATGGGAAGGTCTAATGAGCAGTACTTC; v_gene: TRBV5-6; abundance: few; d_gene: NA; len: 14; j_gene: TRBJ2-5
CDR3aa: CASGQTSGGAVDTQYF; CDR3nt: TGTGCCAGCGGCCAAACTAGCGGGGGGGCAGTAGATACGCAGTATTTT; v_gene: TRBV27; abundance: NA; d_gene: TRBD2; len: 16; j_gene: TRBJ2-3
CDR3aa: CASSQDHRGGETQYF; CDR3nt: TGCGCCAGCAGCCAAGATCATAGGGGAGGAGAGACCCAGTACTTC; v_gene: TRBV4-1; abundance: NA; d_gene: NA; len: 15; j_gene: TRBJ2-5
CDR3aa: CASSPIGARGDGYTF; CDR3nt: TGTGCCAGCTCACCGATTGGGGCGCGCGGTGATGGCTACACCTTC; v_gene: TRBV18; abundance: NA; d_gene: NA; len: 15; j_gene: TRBJ1-2
CDR3aa: CATSDPNGPGKTQYF; CDR3nt: TGTGCCACCAGTGACCCGAATGGCCCGGGGAAGACCCAGTACTTC; v_gene: TRBV24-1; abundance: NA; d_gene: NA; len: 15; j_gene: TRBJ2-5
CDR3aa: CAISVSGGNEQFF; CDR3nt: TGTGCCATCAGTGTCTCGGGTGGGAATGAGCAGTTCTTC; v_gene: TRBV10-3; abundance: NA; d_gene: NA; len: 13; j_gene: TRBJ2-1
CDR3aa: CASTKGQHNQGTQYF; CDR3nt: TGTGCCAGCACTAAAGGACAGCACAACCAAGGGACCCAGTACTTC; v_gene: TRBV12-3/TRBV12-4; abundance: NA; d_gene: NA; len: 15; j_gene: TRBJ2-5
CDR3aa: CASSWVGGGGNEQFF; CDR3nt: TGCGCCAGCAGCTGGGTCGGGGGGGGTGGCAATGAGCAGTTCTTC; v_gene: TRBV5-1; abundance: NA; d_gene: TRBD2; len: 15; j_gene: TRBJ2-1
CDR3aa: CASSRQGGYSTDTQYF; CDR3nt: TGTGCCAGCAGTCGACAGGGGGGGTATAGCACAGATACGCAGTATTTT; v_gene: TRBV14; abundance: NA; d_gene: TRBD1; len: 16; j_gene: TRBJ2-3
CDR3aa: CASGGGQGYQPQHF; CDR3nt: TGTGCCAGCGGGGGGGGACAGGGGTATCAGCCCCAGCATTTT; v_gene: TRBV6-6; abundance: NA; d_gene: TRBD1; len: 14; j_gene: TRBJ1-5